This T cell receptor (beta chain) was captured in a study of T cell repertoires in cytomegalovirus infection. Overall study context: HLA-B-restricted CMV epitopes that are well studied were used alongside recently identified HLA-C-restricted ones. Based on public TCR beta signatures, there were indications of CMV infection and of a matching HLA type. Overall study findings and caveats: In two of eight donors, the top clonotype was HLA-C-restricted CMV-specific. Accumulated public TCR beta family frequency recognized individuals carrying CMV together with the relevant HLA.

For this clonotype: Its target is unknown.

Each CDR3 protein gets one entry after TCRdb re-called the reads with MiXCR. The sample lists some 270,000 distinct CDR3 sequences; under 25% were seen once. Material: cultured PBMCs, obtained from culture after CMV antigen stimulation. This clonotype was sampled from a human donor in good health (CMV status not recorded). Some clones in this sample may be carry-over from other donors' samples.

For the CDR3, the DNA is TGTGCCAGCTCACCACGCCAGACGAATGAGCAGTTCTTC. It is translated as CASSPRQTNEQFF. V is TRBV18 and J is TRBJ2-1; no firm D call. V shed 1 base and J shed 7 bases, with 8 bases lying between them. The CDR3 contains 13 residues. The germline V gene has CDR1 KGHSH and CDR2 LQKENI.